These T cell receptor beta chains were read from a single sample in a study of blood T cell repertoires in COVID-19. Profiled with immunoSEQ multiplex PCR; TCRdb holds only in-frame clones, not every one. The sample lists about 210,000 clones; 84% were seen once. The sample taken for sequencing was peripheral blood. The receptors derive from a woman of 80 years or more with COVID-19, enrolled during active disease. CDR3s include the opening cysteine and the closing phenylalanine or tryptophan. Fields, in order: D gene, V gene, clone size, J gene, CDR3 protein, CDR3 DNA. The D gene is left open where the match is weak. Clone size is shown for a subset of rows, as once, few, many or a class of expanded clone.

NA	TRBV27	once	TRBJ1-6	CASSSPRWNSPLHF	TGTGCCAGCAGTTCGCCTAGATGGAATTCACCCCTCCACTTT
NA	TRBV6-5	NA	TRBJ2-5	CASSLLAVETQYF	TGTGCCAGCAGCCTACTAGCAGTCGAGACCCAGTACTTC
NA	TRBV4-1	NA	TRBJ1-2	CASSQETANYGYTF	TGCGCCAGCAGCCAAGAAACAGCTAACTATGGCTACACCTTC
NA	TRBV19	NA	TRBJ1-5	CASVRGHYSNQPQHF	TGTGCCAGTGTTAGGGGTCACTATAGCAATCAGCCCCAGCATTTT
TRBD2	TRBV6-5	NA	TRBJ2-3	CASNLAGAGDTQYF	TGTGCCAGCAACCTAGCGGGGGCCGGGGATACGCAGTATTTT
TRBD2	TRBV5-1	NA	TRBJ2-3	CASSTTSGTDTQYF	TGCGCCAGCAGCACGACTAGCGGCACAGATACGCAGTATTTT
NA	TRBV19	NA	TRBJ2-1	CASSIDSRGISSYNEQFF	TGTGCCAGTAGTATAGATTCAAGGGGAATAAGCTCCTACAATGAGCAGTTCTTC
NA	TRBV5-1	NA	TRBJ1-5	CASSLAGFNQPQHF	TGCGCCAGCAGCCTTGCAGGGTTCAATCAGCCCCAGCATTTT
TRBD1	TRBV10-3	few	TRBJ1-2	CAITGTGGDGYTF	TGTGCCATCACTGGGACAGGGGGGGATGGCTACACCTTC
TRBD1	TRBV11-2	few	TRBJ2-5	CASSLDLTGEETQYF	TGTGCCAGCAGCTTAGATCTTACAGGGGAAGAGACCCAGTACTTC
NA	TRBV18	NA	TRBJ2-1	CASSPSQVGNNEQFF	TGTGCCAGCTCACCCTCACAGGTGGGTAACAATGAGCAGTTCTTC
NA	TRBV9	NA	TRBJ2-1	CASSLLGGTYNEQFF	TGTGCCAGCAGCCTCCTAGGCGGCACCTACAATGAGCAGTTCTTC
NA	TRBV18	NA	TRBJ2-2	CASSPRESNGELFF	TGTGCCAGCTCACCAAGGGAGAGTAACGGGGAGCTGTTTTTT
NA	TRBV2	NA	TRBJ1-2	CASSEAGGWQGGYTF	TGTGCCAGCAGTGAAGCGGGGGGGTGGCAGGGCGGCTACACCTTC
NA	TRBV11-3	NA	TRBJ1-1	CASSLGGEAFF	TGTGCCAGCAGCCTCGGAGGGGAAGCTTTCTTT
NA	TRBV19	NA	TRBJ1-2	CASRWGTKEIYGYTF	TGTGCCAGTAGATGGGGGACAAAGGAAATTTATGGCTACACCTTC
TRBD2	TRBV10-3	NA	TRBJ2-1	CAISGGTSGYNEQFF	TGTGCCATCAGTGGGGGGACTAGCGGATACAATGAGCAGTTCTTC
TRBD2	TRBV9	NA	TRBJ2-7	CASSESGVSSYEQYF	TGTGCCAGCAGTGAAAGCGGGGTAAGCTCCTACGAGCAGTACTTC
TRBD2	TRBV6-1	NA	TRBJ2-1	CASSDGLAGTEGNEQFF	TGTGCCAGCAGTGACGGACTAGCGGGGACGGAGGGCAATGAGCAGTTCTTC
NA	TRBV12-3/TRBV12-4	once	TRBJ1-5	CASSVGGNQPQHF	TGTGCCAGCAGCGTCGGGGGCAATCAGCCCCAGCATTTT
TRBD1	TRBV7-7	NA	TRBJ2-1	CASSPDREDEQFF	TGTGCTAGCAGCCCGGACAGGGAGGATGAGCAGTTCTTC
NA	TRBV3-1/TRBV3-2	NA	TRBJ2-5	CAGSKHGEETQYF	TGTGCCGGCAGTAAACACGGGGAAGAGACCCAGTACTTC
TRBD1	TRBV2	NA	TRBJ1-1	CASTNRQGATEAFF	TGTGCCAGCACGAACCGACAGGGAGCCACTGAAGCTTTCTTT
NA	TRBV18	NA	TRBJ1-1	CASSPFQGNMNTEAFF	TGTGCCAGCTCACCGTTTCAGGGGAACATGAACACTGAAGCTTTCTTT
NA	TRBV4-1	NA	TRBJ2-6	CASSLRAGANVLTF	TGCGCCAGCAGCCTCAGGGCTGGGGCCAACGTCCTGACTTTC
NA	TRBV7-9	NA	TRBJ1-5	CASSLNLEDGNQPQHF	TGTGCCAGCAGCTTAAATCTGGAGGACGGAAATCAGCCCCAGCATTTT
NA	TRBV7-9	NA	TRBJ1-6	CASSYRGANSPLHF	TGTGCCAGCAGCTATCGGGGGGCAAATTCACCCCTCCACTTT
NA	TRBV10-3	few	TRBJ2-7	CAAKLDTLYEQYF	TGTGCCGCCAAGCTGGACACTCTCTACGAGCAGTACTTC
NA	TRBV4-2	NA	TRBJ2-1	CASSQGLVGGGYNEQFF	TGTGCCAGCAGCCAAGGGCTCGTAGGGGGGGGTTACAATGAGCAGTTCTTC
NA	TRBV5-1	once	TRBJ2-7	CASSFQQNYEQYF	TGCGCCAGCAGCTTTCAACAGAATTACGAGCAGTACTTC
NA	TRBV28	few	TRBJ1-1	CASSPLMANTEAFF	TGTGCCAGCAGCCCCCTGATGGCGAACACTGAAGCTTTCTTT
NA	TRBV4-1	NA	TRBJ2-1	CASSQQANYNEQFF	TGCGCCAGCAGCCAACAGGCTAACTACAATGAGCAGTTCTTC
TRBD1	TRBV4-1	NA	TRBJ2-4	CASSQPPGTGANIQYF	TGCGCCAGCAGCCAACCCCCAGGGACAGGGGCTAACATTCAGTACTTC
TRBD1	TRBV19	NA	TRBJ1-5	CASSIDLARGQGSNQPQHF	TGTGCCAGTAGTATAGATCTGGCGAGAGGACAGGGCAGCAATCAGCCCCAGCATTTT
NA	TRBV5-6	NA	TRBJ1-2	CASKMQRPTVYGYTF	TGTGCCAGCAAGATGCAACGTCCGACAGTCTATGGCTACACCTTC
NA	TRBV28	NA	TRBJ2-7	CASSFGTQSEQYF	TGTGCCAGCAGTTTTGGGACTCAGAGCGAGCAGTACTTC
NA	TRBV7-3	NA	TRBJ1-1	CASSERVREAEAFF	TGTGCCAGCAGCGAAAGGGTGAGGGAAGCCGAAGCTTTCTTT
NA	TRBV2	NA	TRBJ2-5	CASRDFETQYF	TGTGCCAGCAGGGACTTTGAGACCCAGTACTTC
TRBD1	TRBV10-1	NA	TRBJ2-1	CASSQDRYNEQFF	TGCGCCAGCAGCCAGGACAGGTACAATGAGCAGTTCTTC
NA	TRBV4-1	few	TRBJ2-3	CASSQDLGAITDTQYF	TGCGCCAGCAGCCAAGATCTGGGAGCTATCACAGATACGCAGTATTTT
NA	TRBV15	NA	TRBJ1-1	CATSRDLYGGSGTEAFF	TGTGCCACCAGCAGAGATCTCTACGGAGGGTCGGGAACTGAAGCTTTCTTT
NA	TRBV6-5	NA	TRBJ1-1	CASSPLRQLNTEAFF	TGTGCCAGCAGTCCACTCCGACAGCTGAACACTGAAGCTTTCTTT
TRBD2	TRBV19	NA	TRBJ2-5	CASTDSGPETQYF	TGTGCCAGTACGGATAGCGGGCCGGAGACCCAGTACTTC
NA	TRBV27	NA	TRBJ1-6	CASSLSNLGYGSPLHF	TGTGCCAGCAGTTTATCGAACCTCGGGTATGGTTCACCCCTCCACTTT
NA	TRBV5-4	NA	TRBJ1-4	CASSRKGGSNEKLFF	TGTGCCAGCAGCCGAAAGGGGGGGTCTAATGAAAAACTGTTTTTT